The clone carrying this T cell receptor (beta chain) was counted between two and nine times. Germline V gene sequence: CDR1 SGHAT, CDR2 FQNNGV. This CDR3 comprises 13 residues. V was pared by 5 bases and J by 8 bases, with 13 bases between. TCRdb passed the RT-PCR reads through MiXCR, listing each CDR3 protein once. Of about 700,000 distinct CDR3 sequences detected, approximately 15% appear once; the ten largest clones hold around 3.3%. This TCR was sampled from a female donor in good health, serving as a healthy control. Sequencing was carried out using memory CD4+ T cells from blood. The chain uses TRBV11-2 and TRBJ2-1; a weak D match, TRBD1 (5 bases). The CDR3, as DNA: TGTGCCAGCAGCCCTCCGGCAGGGTATGAGCAGTTCTTC. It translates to CASSPPAGYEQFF.